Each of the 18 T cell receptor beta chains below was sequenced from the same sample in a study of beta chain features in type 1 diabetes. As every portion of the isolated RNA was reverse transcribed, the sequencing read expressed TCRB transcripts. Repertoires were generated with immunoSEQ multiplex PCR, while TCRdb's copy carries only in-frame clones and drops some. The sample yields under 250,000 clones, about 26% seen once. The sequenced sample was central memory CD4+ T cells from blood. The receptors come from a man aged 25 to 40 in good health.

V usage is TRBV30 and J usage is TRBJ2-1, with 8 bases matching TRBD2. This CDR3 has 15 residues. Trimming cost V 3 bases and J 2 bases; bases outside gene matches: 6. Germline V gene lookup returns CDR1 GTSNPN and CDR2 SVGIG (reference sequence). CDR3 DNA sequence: TGTGCCTGGAGGCCGACGGGGGGGGCCTACAATGAGCAGTTCTTC. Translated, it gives CAWRPTGGAYNEQFF.

The CDR3 here is CASSLNTGSSYEQYF. As DNA, the CDR3 is TGCGCCAGCAGCTTGAACACCGGAAGCTCCTACGAGCAGTACTTC. The gene calls are TRBV5-1 and TRBJ2-7; D unclear. This CDR3 contains 15 residues. V lost 1 base to trimming and J lost 0 bases, with 11 bases between them. CDR1 and CDR2 (germline): SGHRS, YFSETQ. The complete variable domain, with remaining parts taken from reference TRBV5-1 and TRBJ2-7, reads KAGVTQTPRYLIKTRGQQVTLSCSPISGHRSVSWYQQTPGQGLQFLFEYFSETQRNKGNFPGRFSGRQFSNSRSEMNVSTLELGDSALYLCASSLNTGSSYEQYFGPGTRLTVT.

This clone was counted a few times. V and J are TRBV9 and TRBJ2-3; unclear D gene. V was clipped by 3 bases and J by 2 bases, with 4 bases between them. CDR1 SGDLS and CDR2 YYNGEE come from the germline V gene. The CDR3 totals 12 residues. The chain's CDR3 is CASSAHTDTQYF. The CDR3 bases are TGTGCCAGCAGCGCTCACACAGATACGCAGTATTTT.

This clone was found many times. The CDR3 sequence is CASSPQPRSSYNEQFF. The CDR3 DNA reads as TGCGCCAGCAGCCCCCAACCCCGGAGCTCCTACAATGAGCAGTTCTTC. The chain joins TRBV5-1 to TRBJ2-1; D is unresolved. The V gene lost 4 bases and the J gene lost 0 bases, with 14 bases spanning the gap. In germline, CDR1 is SGHRS, CDR2 YFSETQ. The CDR3 runs 16 residues.

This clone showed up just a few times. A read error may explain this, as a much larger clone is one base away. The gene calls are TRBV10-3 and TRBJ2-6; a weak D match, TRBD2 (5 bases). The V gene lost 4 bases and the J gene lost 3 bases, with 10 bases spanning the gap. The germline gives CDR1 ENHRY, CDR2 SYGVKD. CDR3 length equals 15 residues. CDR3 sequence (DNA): TGTGCCATCAGTGTTGACCGGGGTGGGGCCAACGTCCTGACTTTC. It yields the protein CAISVDRGGANVLTF.

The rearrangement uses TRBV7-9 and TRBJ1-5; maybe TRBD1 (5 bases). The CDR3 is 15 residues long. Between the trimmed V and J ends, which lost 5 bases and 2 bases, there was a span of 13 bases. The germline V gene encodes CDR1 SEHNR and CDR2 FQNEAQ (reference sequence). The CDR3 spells CASSRGKGGNQPQHF. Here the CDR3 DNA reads TGTGCCAGCAGCCGGGGGAAAGGGGGCAATCAGCCCCAGCATTTT. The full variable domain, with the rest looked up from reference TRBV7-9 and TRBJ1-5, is DTGVSQNPRHKITKRGQNVTFRCDPISEHNRLYWYRQTLGQGPEFLTYFQNEAQLEKSRLLSDRFSAERPKGSFSTLEIQRTEQGDSAMYLCASSRGKGGNQPQHFGDGTRLSIL.

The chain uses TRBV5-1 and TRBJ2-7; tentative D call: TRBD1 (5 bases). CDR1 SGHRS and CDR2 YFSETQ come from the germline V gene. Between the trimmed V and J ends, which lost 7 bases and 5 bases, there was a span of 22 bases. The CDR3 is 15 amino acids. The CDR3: CASSSGHGRADEQYF. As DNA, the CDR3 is TGCGCCAGCTCTTCAGGGCACGGTAGGGCGGACGAGCAGTACTTC.

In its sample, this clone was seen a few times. This CDR3 reads CASGWEANNEQFF. The CDR3 DNA sequence: TGCGCCAGCGGGTGGGAAGCTAACAATGAGCAGTTCTTC. V is TRBV10-2 and J is TRBJ2-1; D ambiguous. V was cut by 8 bases and J by 5 bases, with 13 bases left in between. CDR1 and CDR2 from the germline V gene are WSHSY and SAAADI. CDR3 length: 13 residues.

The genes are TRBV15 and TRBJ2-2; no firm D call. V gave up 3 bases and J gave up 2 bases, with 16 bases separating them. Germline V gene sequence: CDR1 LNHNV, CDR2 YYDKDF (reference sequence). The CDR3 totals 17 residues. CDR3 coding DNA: TGTGCCACCAGCAGCCCTCTTGGAGCCTCCAACACCGGGGAGCTGTTTTTT. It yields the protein CATSSPLGASNTGELFF.

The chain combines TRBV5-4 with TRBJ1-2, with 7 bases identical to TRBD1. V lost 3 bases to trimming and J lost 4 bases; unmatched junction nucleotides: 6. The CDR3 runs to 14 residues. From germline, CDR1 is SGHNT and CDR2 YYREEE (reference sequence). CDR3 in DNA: TGTGCCAGCAGCTACCTCCGGGACAGCTATGGCTACACCTTC. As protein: CASSYLRDSYGYTF.

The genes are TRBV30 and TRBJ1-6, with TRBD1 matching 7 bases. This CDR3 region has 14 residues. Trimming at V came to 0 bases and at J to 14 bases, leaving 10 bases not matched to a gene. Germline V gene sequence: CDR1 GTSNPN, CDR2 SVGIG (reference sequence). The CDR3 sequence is CAWSVLTGYGSLHF. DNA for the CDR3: TGTGCCTGGAGTGTACTGACAGGGTACGGGTCCCTCCACTTT.

CDR3 sequence: CASSFYVGSNQPQHF. CDR3 coding DNA: TGTGCCAGCAGCTTTTATGTTGGGAGCAATCAGCCCCAGCATTTT. V is TRBV5-6 and J is TRBJ1-5; D remains ambiguous. The V and J ends lost 2 bases and 1 base respectively, with 10 bases between them. The germline gives CDR1 SGHDT, CDR2 YYEEEE. The length of the CDR3 is 15 residues.

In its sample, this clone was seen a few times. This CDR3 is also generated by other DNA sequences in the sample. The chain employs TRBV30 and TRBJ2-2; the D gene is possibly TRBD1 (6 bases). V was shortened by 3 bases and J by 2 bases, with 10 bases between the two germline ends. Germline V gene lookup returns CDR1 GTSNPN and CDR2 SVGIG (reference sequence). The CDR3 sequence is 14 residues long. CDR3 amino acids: CAWSLGHNTGELFF. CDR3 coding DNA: TGTGCCTGGAGCCTGGGACATAACACCGGGGAGCTGTTTTTT.

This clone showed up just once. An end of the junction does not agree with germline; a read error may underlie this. The DNA of the CDR3 is TGTGCCAGCAGCCCCCAGCCGGGACAGGCATATGACTACACCTTC. This gives the protein CASSPQPGQAYDYTF. The chain has TRBV7-6 and TRBJ1-2; the match to TRBD1 covers 8 bases. Germline loops: CDR1 SGHVS, CDR2 FNYEAQ. The length of the CDR3 is 15 residues.

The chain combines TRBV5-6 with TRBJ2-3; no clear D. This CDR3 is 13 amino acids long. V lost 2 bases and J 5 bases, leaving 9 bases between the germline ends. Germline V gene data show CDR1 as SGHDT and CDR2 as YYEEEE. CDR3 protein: CASSLALRDTQYF. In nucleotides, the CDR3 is TGTGCCAGCAGCTTAGCCTTGAGAGATACGCAGTATTTT.

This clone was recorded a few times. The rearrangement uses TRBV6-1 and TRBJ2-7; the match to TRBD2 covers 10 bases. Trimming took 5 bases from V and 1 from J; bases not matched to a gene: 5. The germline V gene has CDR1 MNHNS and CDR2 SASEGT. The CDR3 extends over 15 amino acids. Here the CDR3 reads CASSPSGSASYEQYF. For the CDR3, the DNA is TGTGCCAGCAGTCCTAGCGGGAGTGCTTCCTACGAGCAGTACTTC.

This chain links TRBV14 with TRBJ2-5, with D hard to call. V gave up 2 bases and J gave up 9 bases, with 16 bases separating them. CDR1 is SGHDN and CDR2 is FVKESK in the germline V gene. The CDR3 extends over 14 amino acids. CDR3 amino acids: CASSQSLLPTSQYF. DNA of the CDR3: TGTGCCAGCAGCCAAAGTCTCTTACCGACGTCCCAGTACTTC.

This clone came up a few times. The CDR3 nucleotides are TGCAGCGTTGGGACAGGGGGCACAGATACGCAGTATTTT. This codes for CSVGTGGTDTQYF. The chain links TRBV29-1 to TRBJ2-3; 9 positions agree with TRBD1. Germline CDR1 reads SQVTM; CDR2 reads ANQGSEA. Trimming at V came to 4 bases and at J to 1 base, leaving 0 bases not matched to a gene. The CDR3 has 13 residues.